This T cell receptor (beta chain) was recorded in a study of blood T cell repertoires in COVID-19. Germline loops: CDR1 SGHVS, CDR2 FNYEAQ. The CDR3 sequence is 16 residues long. Trimming removed 0 bases from V and 4 bases from J, with 13 bases in between. Sequencing was performed with immunoSEQ multiplex PCR; in TCRdb, only in-frame clones are kept and a portion is missing. The sample shows some 310,000 clones, 90% of them seen only once. The sequence came from a woman between 25 and 40 years old with COVID-19, enrolled during active disease. Sequenced: peripheral blood. This chain joins TRBV7-6 and TRBJ2-1; weak D call: TRBD2 (6 bases). The CDR3 loop reads CASSLAVKGRYNEQFF. The CDR3 DNA reads TGTGCCAGCAGCTTAGCTGTGAAAGGGAGGTACAATGAGCAGTTCTTC.